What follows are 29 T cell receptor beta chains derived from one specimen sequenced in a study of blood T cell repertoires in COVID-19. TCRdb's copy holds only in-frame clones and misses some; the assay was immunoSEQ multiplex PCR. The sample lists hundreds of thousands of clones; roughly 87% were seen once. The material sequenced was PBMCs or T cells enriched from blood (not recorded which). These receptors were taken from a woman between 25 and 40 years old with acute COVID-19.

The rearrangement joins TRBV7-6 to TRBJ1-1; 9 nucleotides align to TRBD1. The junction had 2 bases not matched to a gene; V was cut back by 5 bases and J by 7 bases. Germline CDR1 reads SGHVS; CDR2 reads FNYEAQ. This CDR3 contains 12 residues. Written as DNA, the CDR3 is TGTGCCAGCAGCCGGACAGGGGTTGAAGCTTTCTTT. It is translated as CASSRTGVEAFF.

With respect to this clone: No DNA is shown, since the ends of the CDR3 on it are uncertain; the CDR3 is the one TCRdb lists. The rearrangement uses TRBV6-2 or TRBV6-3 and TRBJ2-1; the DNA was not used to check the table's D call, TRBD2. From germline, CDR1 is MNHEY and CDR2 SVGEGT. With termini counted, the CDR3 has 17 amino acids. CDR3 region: CASSSSKLAGGQNEQFF.

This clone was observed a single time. CDR3 in amino acids: CASSPPNRKETQYF. Here the CDR3 DNA reads TGTGCCAGCTCACCACCTAACAGGAAAGAGACCCAGTACTTC. This chain uses TRBV18 with TRBJ2-5; a possible D gene is TRBD1 (5 bases). CDR1 is KGHSH, CDR2 LQKENI, per germline. The germline V and J ends were trimmed by 0 bases and 3 bases, with 8 bases remaining between them. The CDR3 consists of 14 residues.

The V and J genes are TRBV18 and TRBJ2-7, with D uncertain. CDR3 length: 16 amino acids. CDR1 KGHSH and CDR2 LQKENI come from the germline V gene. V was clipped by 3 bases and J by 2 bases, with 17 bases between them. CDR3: CASSPLRASGTYEQYF. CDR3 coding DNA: TGTGCCAGCTCACCTCTACGCGCTTCAGGCACCTACGAGCAGTACTTC.

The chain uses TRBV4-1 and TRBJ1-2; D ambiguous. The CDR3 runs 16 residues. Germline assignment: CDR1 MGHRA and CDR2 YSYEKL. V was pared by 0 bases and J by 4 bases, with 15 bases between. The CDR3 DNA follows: TGCGCCAGCAGCCAAGATGTAGGGTTCACTAGCTATGGCTACACCTTC. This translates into CASSQDVGFTSYGYTF.

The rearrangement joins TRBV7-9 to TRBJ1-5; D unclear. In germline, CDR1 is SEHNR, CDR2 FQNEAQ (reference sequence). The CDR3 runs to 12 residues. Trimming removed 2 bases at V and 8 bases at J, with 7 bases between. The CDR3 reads CASSLTEKPQHF. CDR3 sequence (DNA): TGTGCCAGCAGCTTAACGGAGAAGCCCCAGCATTTT. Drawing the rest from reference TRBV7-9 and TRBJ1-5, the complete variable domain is DTGVSQNPRHKITKRGQNVTFRCDPISEHNRLYWYRQTLGQGPEFLTYFQNEAQLEKSRLLSDRFSAERPKGSFSTLEIQRTEQGDSAMYLCASSLTEKPQHFGDGTRLSIL.

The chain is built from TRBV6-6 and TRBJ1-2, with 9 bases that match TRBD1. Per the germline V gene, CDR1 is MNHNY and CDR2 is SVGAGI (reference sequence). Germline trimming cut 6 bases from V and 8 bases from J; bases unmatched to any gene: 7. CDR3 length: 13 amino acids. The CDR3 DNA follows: TGTGCCAGCAGCCAACAGGGGGCAGACGGCTACACCTTC. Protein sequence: CASSQQGADGYTF.

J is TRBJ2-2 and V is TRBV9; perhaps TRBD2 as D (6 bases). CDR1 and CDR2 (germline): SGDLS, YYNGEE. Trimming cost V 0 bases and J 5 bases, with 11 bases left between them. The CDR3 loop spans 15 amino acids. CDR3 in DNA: TGTGCCAGCAGCGTAGAGACCGGGAGAACCGGGGAGCTGTTTTTT. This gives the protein CASSVETGRTGELFF.

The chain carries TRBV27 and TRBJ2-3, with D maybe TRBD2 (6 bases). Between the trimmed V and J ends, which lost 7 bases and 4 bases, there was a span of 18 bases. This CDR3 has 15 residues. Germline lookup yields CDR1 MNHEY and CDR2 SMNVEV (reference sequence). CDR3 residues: CASNDSGAGSDTQYF. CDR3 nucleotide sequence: TGTGCCAGCAATGATTCTGGTGCGGGGTCAGATACGCAGTATTTT.

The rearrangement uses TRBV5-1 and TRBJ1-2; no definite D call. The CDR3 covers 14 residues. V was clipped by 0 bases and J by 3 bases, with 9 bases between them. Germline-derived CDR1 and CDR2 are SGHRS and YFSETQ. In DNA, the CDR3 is TGCGCCAGCAGCTTGGCCGGGGAAGACTATGGCTACACCTTC. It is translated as CASSLAGEDYGYTF.

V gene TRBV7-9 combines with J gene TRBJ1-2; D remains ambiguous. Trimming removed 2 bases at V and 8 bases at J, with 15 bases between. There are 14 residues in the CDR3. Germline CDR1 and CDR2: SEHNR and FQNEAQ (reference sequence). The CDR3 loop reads CASSLLARAGGYTF. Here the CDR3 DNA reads TGTGCCAGCAGCTTACTGGCCCGGGCGGGGGGCTACACCTTC. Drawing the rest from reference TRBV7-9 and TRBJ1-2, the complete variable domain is DTGVSQNPRHKITKRGQNVTFRCDPISEHNRLYWYRQTLGQGPEFLTYFQNEAQLEKSRLLSDRFSAERPKGSFSTLEIQRTEQGDSAMYLCASSLLARAGGYTFGSGTRLTVV.

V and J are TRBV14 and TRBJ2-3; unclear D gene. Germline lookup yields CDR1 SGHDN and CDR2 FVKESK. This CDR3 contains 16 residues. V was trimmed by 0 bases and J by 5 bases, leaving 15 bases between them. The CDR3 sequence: CASSQETPITGDTQYF. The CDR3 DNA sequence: TGTGCCAGCAGCCAAGAGACCCCAATTACGGGAGATACGCAGTATTTT.

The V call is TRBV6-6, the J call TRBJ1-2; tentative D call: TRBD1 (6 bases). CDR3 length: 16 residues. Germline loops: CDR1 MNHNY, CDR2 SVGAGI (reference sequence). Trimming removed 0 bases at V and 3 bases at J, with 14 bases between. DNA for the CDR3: TGTGCCAGCAGTTACTCCTGGCAGGGGAGTGACTATGGCTACACCTTC. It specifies CASSYSWQGSDYGYTF.

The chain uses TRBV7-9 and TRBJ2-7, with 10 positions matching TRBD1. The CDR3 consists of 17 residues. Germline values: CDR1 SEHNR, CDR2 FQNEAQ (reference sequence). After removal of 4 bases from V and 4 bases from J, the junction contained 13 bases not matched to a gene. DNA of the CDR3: TGTGCCAGCAGCTCGAACACTGGGACAGGGGTTATTTACGAGCAGTACTTC. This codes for CASSSNTGTGVIYEQYF. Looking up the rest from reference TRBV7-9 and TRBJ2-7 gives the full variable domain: DTGVSQNPRHKITKRGQNVTFRCDPISEHNRLYWYRQTLGQGPEFLTYFQNEAQLEKSRLLSDRFSAERPKGSFSTLEIQRTEQGDSAMYLCASSSNTGTGVIYEQYFGPGTRLTVT.

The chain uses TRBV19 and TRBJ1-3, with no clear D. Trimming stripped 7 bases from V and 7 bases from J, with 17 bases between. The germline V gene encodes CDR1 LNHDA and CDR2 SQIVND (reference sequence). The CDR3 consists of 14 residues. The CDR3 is CASTPGITGNTIYF. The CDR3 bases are TGTGCCAGTACCCCCGGGATTACCGGGAACACCATATATTTT.

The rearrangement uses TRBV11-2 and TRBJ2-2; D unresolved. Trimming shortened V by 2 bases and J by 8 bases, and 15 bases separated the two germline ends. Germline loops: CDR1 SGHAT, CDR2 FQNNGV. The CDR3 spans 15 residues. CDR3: CASSLPHSGEGELFF. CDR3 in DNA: TGTGCCAGCAGCTTACCGCATTCCGGAGAAGGGGAGCTGTTTTTT.

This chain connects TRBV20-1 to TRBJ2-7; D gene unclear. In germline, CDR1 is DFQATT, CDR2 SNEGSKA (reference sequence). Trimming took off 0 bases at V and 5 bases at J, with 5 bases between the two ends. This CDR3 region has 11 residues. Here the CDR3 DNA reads TGCAGTGCTAGAGATAGTGACGAGCAGTACTTC. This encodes CSARDSDEQYF.

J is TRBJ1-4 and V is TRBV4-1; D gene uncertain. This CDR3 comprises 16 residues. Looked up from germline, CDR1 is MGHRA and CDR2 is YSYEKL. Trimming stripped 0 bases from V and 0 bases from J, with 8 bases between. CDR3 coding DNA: TGCGCCAGCAGCCAAGATAGCGTTGCAACTAATGAAAAACTGTTTTTT. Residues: CASSQDSVATNEKLFF.

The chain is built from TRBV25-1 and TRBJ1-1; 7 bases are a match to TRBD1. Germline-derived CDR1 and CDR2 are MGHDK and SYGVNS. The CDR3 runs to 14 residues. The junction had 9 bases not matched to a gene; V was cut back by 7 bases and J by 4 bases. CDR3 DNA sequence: TGTGCCAGCACGCGACAGGGATGGGGCACTGAAGCTTTCTTT. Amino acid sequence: CASTRQGWGTEAFF.

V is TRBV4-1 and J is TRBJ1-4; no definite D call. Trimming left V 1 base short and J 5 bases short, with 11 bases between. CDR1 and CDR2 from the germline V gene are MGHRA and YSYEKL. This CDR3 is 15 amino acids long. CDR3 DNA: TGCGCCAGCAGCCAAGGGCAGGTTGCCAATGAAAAACTGTTTTTT. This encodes CASSQGQVANEKLFF.

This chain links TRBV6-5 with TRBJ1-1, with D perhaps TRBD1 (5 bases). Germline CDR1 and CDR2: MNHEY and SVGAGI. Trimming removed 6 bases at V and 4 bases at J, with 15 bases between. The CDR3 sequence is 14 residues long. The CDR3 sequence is CASSSSPGVTEAFF. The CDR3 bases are TGTGCCAGCAGCTCGTCCCCGGGGGTCACTGAAGCTTTCTTT.

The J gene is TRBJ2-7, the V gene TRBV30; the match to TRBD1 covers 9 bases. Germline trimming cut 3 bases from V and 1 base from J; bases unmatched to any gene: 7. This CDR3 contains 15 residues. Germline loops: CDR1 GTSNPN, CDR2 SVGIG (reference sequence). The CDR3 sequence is CAWRTRDRESYEQYF. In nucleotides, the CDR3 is TGTGCCTGGAGGACCCGGGACAGGGAGTCCTACGAGCAGTACTTC.

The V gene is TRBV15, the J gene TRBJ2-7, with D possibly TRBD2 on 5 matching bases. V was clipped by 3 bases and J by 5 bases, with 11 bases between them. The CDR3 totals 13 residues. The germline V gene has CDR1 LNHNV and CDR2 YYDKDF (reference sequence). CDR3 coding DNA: TGTGCCACCAGCAGTAGTAGCGTCCACGAGCAGTACTTC. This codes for CATSSSSVHEQYF.

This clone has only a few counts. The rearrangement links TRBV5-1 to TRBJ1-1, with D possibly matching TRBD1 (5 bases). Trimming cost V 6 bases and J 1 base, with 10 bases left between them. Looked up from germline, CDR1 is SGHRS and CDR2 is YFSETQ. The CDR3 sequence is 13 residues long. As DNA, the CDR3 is TGCGCCAGCACCACGGACACGAACACTGAAGCTTTCTTT. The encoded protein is CASTTDTNTEAFF.

CDR3 DNA sequence: TGCGCCAGCAGCCAGTCAACGGAGAGATTCTCTGGAAACACCATATATTTT. It is translated as CASSQSTERFSGNTIYF. The rearrangement joins TRBV4-3 to TRBJ1-3; no clear D. The CDR3 extends over 17 amino acids. Trimming removed 3 bases from V and 0 bases from J, with 15 bases in between. Germline CDR1 and CDR2: LGHNA and YSLEER.

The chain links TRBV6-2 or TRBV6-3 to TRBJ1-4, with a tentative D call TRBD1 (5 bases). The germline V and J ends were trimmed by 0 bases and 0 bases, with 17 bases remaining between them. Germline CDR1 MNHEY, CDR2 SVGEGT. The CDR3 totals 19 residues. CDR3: CASSYSAASGGATNEKLFF. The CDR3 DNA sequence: TGTGCCAGCAGTTACTCCGCAGCGTCGGGGGGTGCAACTAATGAAAAACTGTTTTTT.

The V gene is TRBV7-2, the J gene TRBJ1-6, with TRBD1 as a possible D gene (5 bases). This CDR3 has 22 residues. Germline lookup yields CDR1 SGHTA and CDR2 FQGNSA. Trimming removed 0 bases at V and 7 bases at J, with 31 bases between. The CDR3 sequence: CASSLAQVQGLRGPPFNSPLHF. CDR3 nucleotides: TGTGCCAGCAGCTTAGCCCAGGTGCAGGGTTTAAGGGGTCCACCCTTCAATTCACCCCTCCACTTT.

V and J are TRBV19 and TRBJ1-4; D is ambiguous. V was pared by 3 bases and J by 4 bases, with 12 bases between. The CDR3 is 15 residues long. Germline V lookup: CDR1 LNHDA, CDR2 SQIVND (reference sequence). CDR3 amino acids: CASSILAEYNEKLFF. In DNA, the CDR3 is TGTGCCAGTAGTATTCTGGCTGAATATAATGAAAAACTGTTTTTT.

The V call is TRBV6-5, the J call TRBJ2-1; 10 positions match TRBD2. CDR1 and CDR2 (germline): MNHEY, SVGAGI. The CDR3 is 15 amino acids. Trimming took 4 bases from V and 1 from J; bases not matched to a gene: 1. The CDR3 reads CASSFSGGSYNEQFF. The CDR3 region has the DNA TGTGCCAGCAGTTTTAGCGGGGGGTCCTACAATGAGCAGTTCTTC.